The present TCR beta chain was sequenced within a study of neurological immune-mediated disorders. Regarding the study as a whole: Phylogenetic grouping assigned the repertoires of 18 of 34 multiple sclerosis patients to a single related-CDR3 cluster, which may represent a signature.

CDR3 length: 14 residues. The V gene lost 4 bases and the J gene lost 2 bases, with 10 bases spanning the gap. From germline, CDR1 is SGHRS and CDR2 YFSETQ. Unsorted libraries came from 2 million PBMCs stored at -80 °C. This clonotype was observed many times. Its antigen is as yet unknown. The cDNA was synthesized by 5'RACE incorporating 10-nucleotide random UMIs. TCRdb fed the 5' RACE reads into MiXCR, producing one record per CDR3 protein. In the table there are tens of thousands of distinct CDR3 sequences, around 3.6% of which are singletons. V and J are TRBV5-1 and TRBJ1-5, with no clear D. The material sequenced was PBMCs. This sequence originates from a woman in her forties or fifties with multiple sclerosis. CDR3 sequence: CASSTGTGNQPQHF. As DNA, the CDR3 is TGCGCCAGCAGCACTGGAACAGGCAATCAGCCCCAGCATTTT.